The T cell receptor (beta chain) described here comes from a study of blood T cells in healthy people across ages. As for the study in general: Per every two T cells, about one barcoded beta molecule was captured by template switching. Whole-study findings and limits: Greater diversity and more naive CD4+ cells were seen in long-lived donors than in aged donors. Naive T cell percentage showed a strong correlation with TCR beta diversity.

Through a sample-barcoded 5' primer and a J-beta primer mix, a second PCR was run for about 6 to 12 cycles. TCRdb independently ran MiXCR on the 5' RACE reads; one entry per CDR3 protein. There are 1.2 million to 1.5 million distinct CDR3 sequences in the sample; 59% occur only once, and 5.5% to 8% lies in the top ten. As concerns this clonotype: Antigen unknown.

The CDR3 extends over 16 amino acids. CDR1 KGHDR and CDR2 SFDVKD come from the germline V gene. The V and J ends lost 4 bases and 7 bases, in that order; junction bases with no gene match: 9. The V call is TRBV24-1, the J call TRBJ1-5, with 10 bases aligning to TRBD1. This clonotype was obtained from a young man in good health. Sequencing was done on a sample of blood. The CDR3 here is CATSDSRQGAGQPQHF. CDR3 in DNA: TGTGCCACCAGTGACTCTAGACAGGGGGCTGGACAGCCCCAGCATTTT.